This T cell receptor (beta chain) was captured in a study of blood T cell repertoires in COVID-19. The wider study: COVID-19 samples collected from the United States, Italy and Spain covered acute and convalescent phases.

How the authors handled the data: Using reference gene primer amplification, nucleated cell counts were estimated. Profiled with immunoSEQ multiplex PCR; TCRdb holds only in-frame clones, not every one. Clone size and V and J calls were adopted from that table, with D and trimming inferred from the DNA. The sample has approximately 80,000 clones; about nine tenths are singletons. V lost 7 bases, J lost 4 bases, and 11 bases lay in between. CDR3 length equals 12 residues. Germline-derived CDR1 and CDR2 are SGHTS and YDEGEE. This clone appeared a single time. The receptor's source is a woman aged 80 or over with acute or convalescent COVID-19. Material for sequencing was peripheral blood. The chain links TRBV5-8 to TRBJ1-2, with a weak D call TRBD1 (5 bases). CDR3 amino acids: CASGAAVYGYTF. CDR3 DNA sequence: TGTGCCAGCGGGGCGGCAGTCTATGGCTACACCTTC. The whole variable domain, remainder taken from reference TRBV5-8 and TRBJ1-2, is EAGVTQSPTHLIKTRGQQATLRCSPISGHTSVYWYQQALGLGLQFLLWYDEGEERNRGNFPPRFSGRQFPNYSSELNVNALELEDSALYLCASGAAVYGYTFGSGTRLTVV.